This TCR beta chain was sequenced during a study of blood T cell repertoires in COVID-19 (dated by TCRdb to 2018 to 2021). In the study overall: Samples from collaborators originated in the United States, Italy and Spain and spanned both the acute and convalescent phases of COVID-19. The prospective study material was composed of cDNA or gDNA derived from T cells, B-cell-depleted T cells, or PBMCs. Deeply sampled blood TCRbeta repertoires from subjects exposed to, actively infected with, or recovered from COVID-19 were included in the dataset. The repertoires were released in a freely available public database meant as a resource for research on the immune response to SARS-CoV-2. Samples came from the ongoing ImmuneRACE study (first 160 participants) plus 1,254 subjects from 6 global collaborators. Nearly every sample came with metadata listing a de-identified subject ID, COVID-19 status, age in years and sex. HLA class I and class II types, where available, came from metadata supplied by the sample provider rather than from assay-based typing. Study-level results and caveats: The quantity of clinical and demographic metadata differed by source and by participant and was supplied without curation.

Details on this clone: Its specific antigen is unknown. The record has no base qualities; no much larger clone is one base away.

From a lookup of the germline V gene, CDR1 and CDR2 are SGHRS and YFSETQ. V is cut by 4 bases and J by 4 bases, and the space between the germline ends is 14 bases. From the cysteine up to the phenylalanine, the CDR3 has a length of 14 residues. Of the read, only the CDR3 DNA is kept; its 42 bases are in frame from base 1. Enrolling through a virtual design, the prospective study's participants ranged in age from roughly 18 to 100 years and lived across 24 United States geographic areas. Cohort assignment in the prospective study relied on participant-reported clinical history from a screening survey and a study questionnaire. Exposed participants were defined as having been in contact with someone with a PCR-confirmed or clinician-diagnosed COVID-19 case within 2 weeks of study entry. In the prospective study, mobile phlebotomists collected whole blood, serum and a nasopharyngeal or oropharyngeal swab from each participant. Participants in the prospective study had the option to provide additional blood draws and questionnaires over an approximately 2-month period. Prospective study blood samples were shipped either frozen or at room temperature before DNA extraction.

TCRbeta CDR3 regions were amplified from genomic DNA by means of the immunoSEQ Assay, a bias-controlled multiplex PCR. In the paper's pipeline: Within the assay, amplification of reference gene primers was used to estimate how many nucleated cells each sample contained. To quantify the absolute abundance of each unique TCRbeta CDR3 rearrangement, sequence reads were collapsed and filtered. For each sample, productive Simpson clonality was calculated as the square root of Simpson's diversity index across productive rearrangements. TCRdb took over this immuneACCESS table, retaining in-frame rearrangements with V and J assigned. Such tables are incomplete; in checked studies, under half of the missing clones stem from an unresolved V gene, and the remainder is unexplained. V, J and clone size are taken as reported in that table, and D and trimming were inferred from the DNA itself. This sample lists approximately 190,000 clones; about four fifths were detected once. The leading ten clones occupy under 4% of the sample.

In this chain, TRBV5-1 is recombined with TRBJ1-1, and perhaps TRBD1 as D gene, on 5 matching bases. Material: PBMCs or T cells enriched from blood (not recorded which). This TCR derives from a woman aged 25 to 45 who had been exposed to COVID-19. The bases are TGCGCCAGCAGCCTATACACAGGAACCACTGAAGCTTTCTTT. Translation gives CASSLYTGTTEAFF.